What follows describes a single TCR beta chain. The table lists this clonotype with a few counts. Its recognized antigen is unknown. It has no much larger one-base neighbor in the sample; base qualities were not kept. The library was produced with 5' RACE. Instrument used: Illumina HiSeq 2000. Template switching added a universal primer binding site, and the final cDNA carried a unique molecular identifier that allowed TCR cDNA molecules to be counted accurately. Specific primers in the conserved constant-segment region were used to synthesize first-strand cDNA for TCR alpha and beta chains. To control for contamination, each cDNA library was double barcoded with a SMART-Mk sample barcode plus Illumina barcodes. TruSeq adapter sequences, together with Illumina sample barcodes, were added in two successive PCR steps. The TCR alpha and beta cDNA libraries were sequenced on the Illumina HiSeq platform using custom primers. Per the source publication's procedure: Raw reads were processed with MiGEC to extract unique molecular identifiers, and MiXCR was used to determine CDR3 positions. Recombination models were inferred per individual with the repgenHMM and IGoR tools using an EM algorithm. Shared clonotype analysis was performed with the tcR package in R, normalizing sharing by the product of cloneset sizes. To study raw recombination free of thymic and clonal selection effects, out-of-frame nonproductive sequences were analyzed. TCRdb took the public reads, trimmed them with fastp at Q25, ran MiXCR for clone calling and kept in-frame beta chains. Under each unique CDR3 protein, matching rows form one entry showing the most common genes and DNA. Here the V and J calls rest on TCRdb's processing, not on the authors' analysis. A total of roughly 1.6 million distinct CDR3 sequences appear in this sample, under 35% of them only once. The ten largest clonotypes hold approximately 0.29% of the sample.

These data belong to a study of identical twins (dated by TCRdb to about 2016). Background for the entire study: TCR alpha and beta repertoires from monozygotic twins, unrelated adults of various ages and cord blood were deep-sequenced to test whether fetal clonotypes persist. To rule out contamination, replicate twin experiments were performed at different times with different library preparation protocols.

The paper's findings and limits, for the study overall: Compared with coincidental sharing between unrelated individuals, an excess of low generation-probability sequences was observed among out-of-frame TCR alpha sequences shared between twins. Invariant T cells such as MAIT and iNKT could partly confound zero-insertion analyses, although diverse VJ usage argued against such confounding for most clonotypes. Because the same donors could not be followed over many years, the conclusions depended on cross-sectional statistical analysis. Excess twin sharing in beta out-of-frame sequences was weaker because fewer shared sequences lowered the signal-to-noise ratio. Fewer insertions were carried by abundant cord blood beta clonotypes, a similar but weaker trend appeared in young adult naive repertoires, and no such trend appeared in memory repertoires. In monozygotic twins, out-of-frame TCR alpha sharing was systematically underestimated by recombination models, although the models agreed with sharing between unrelated individuals.

Every donor in the study was a healthy Caucasian. The receptor was isolated from a newborn girl in good health. Sequencing was done on a sample of cord blood.

The DNA sequence reads TGCAGTGCTAGGGGTTCAGGCAATCAGCCCCAGCATTTT. This yields the protein CSARGSGNQPQHF. This chain joins TRBV20-1 to TRBJ1-5; the D gene remains uncertain. Including the terminal cysteine and phenylalanine, the CDR3 comprises 13 residues. CDR3 DNA is the only sequence kept; it has 39 bases, read in frame from the first base. V lost 3 bases and J lost 2 bases; the stretch between them is 8 bases long. CDR1 and CDR2, per the germline V gene (reference sequence), are DFQATT and SNEGSKA.